Below, 26 T cell receptor beta chains from the same sample are listed, as sequenced in a study of blood T cell repertoires in COVID-19. Libraries were prepared by immunoSEQ multiplex PCR; TCRdb keeps only in-frame clonotypes and omits some of them. The profile shows about 170,000 clones, approximately 79% of them singletons. Sequences were obtained from peripheral blood. Receptor source: a woman aged 80 or older with acute or convalescent COVID-19.

This chain links TRBV18 with TRBJ1-6; the D gene is possibly TRBD1 (5 bases). Germline CDR1 is KGHSH and CDR2 is LQKENI. V lost 6 bases and J lost 7, with 25 bases in between. The CDR3 has 18 residues. This CDR3 reads CASSTSSIYSTANSPLHF. The CDR3 DNA follows: TGTGCCAGCTCTACCAGTTCTATATACTCGACAGCGAATTCACCCCTCCACTTT.

V gene TRBV6-5 combines with J gene TRBJ1-5; D remains ambiguous. This CDR3 contains 14 residues. Germline V gene sequence: CDR1 MNHEY, CDR2 SVGAGI. Trimming took off 6 bases at V and 0 bases at J, with 9 bases between the two ends. The CDR3 DNA sequence: TGTGCCAGCAGGGTTGACTATAGCAATCAGCCCCAGCATTTT. It codes for CASRVDYSNQPQHF.

This clone was detected only a few times. This chain uses TRBV3-1 (or the pseudogene TRBV3-2) with TRBJ2-2, with 12 bases fitting TRBD2. CDR3 length: 16 amino acids. Losses at the gene ends were 4 bases for V and 5 bases for J; bases not matched to a gene: 5. The germline CDR1 and CDR2 sequences are LGHDT and YNNKEL (reference sequence). For the CDR3, the DNA is TGTGCCAGCAGCCCACGGACTAGCGGGGCGACCGGGGAGCTGTTTTTT. Translation: CASSPRTSGATGELFF.

The rearrangement joins TRBV2 to TRBJ1-2, with 9 bases fitting TRBD1. Germline CDR1 SNHLY, CDR2 FYNNEI. The CDR3 spans 16 residues. The V gene end was trimmed by 4 bases and the J gene end by 7 bases; junction bases not matched to a gene: 13. The CDR3 protein is CASSVQGTGSSSGYTF. The CDR3 nucleotides read TGTGCCAGCAGTGTACAGGGGACAGGGTCCTCTAGTGGCTACACCTTC. Variable domain in full (rest from reference TRBV2 and TRBJ1-2): EPEVTQTPSHQVTQMGQEVILRCVPISNHLYFYWYRQILGQKVEFLVSFYNNEISEKSEIFDDQFSVERPDGSNFTLKIRSTKLEDSAMYFCASSVQGTGSSSGYTFGSGTRLTVV.

This clone was counted many times. This chain links TRBV23-1 with TRBJ2-7; D may be TRBD1 (6 bases). TRBV23-1 is noted as an ORF with a role that remains uncertain. Trimming shortened V by 6 bases and J by 0 bases, and 6 bases separated the two germline ends. The CDR3 extends over 12 amino acids. Here the CDR3 reads CASRDSSYEQYF. The CDR3 coding sequence is TGCGCCAGCAGGGACAGCTCCTACGAGCAGTACTTC.

This clone showed up just a few times. V gene TRBV19 combines with J gene TRBJ1-1; 7 bases line up with TRBD1. The V and J ends lost 5 bases and 11 bases, in that order; junction bases with no gene match: 11. This CDR3 is 13 amino acids long. The germline V gene encodes CDR1 LNHDA and CDR2 SQIVND (reference sequence). The CDR3 DNA sequence: TGTGCCAGTAGTCCGACCTACAGGGGTAAGGCTTTCTTT. Protein product: CASSPTYRGKAFF.

The chain links TRBV5-6 to TRBJ2-3; the match to TRBD1 covers 7 bases. CDR3 length: 15 amino acids. V lost 4 bases and J lost 4; bases outside the gene matches: 9. The germline CDR1 and CDR2 sequences are SGHDT and YYEEEE. The DNA for the CDR3 is TGTGCCAGCAGCCTACGGACAGGACCAGCAGATACGCAGTATTTT. Protein sequence: CASSLRTGPADTQYF.

The V call is TRBV28, the J call TRBJ1-4; a possible D gene is TRBD1 (5 bases). Trimming pared 5 bases from V and 8 bases from J, leaving 9 bases between. Germline loops: CDR1 MDHEN, CDR2 SYDVKM. This CDR3 spans 12 amino acids. CDR3 protein: CASSIGGEKLFF. CDR3 bases: TGTGCCAGCAGTATCGGGGGGGAAAAACTGTTTTTT.

The rearrangement joins TRBV30 to TRBJ2-1; 8 nucleotides agree with TRBD2. Germline CDR1 is GTSNPN and CDR2 is SVGIG (reference sequence). The ends lost 2 bases at V and 12 bases at J; junction bases unmatched: 15. This CDR3 comprises 15 residues. For the CDR3, the DNA is TGTGCCTGGAGTCGAATAGCGGGGATACACGGGAGGCAGTTCTTC. It is translated as CAWSRIAGIHGRQFF. The entire variable domain, with the rest obtained from reference TRBV30 and TRBJ2-1, is as follows: SQTIHQWPATLVQPVGSPLSLECTVEGTSNPNLYWYRQAAGRGLQLLFYSVGIGQISSEVPQNLSASRPQDRQFILSSKKLLLSDSGFYLCAWSRIAGIHGRQFFGPGTRLTVL.

The chain recombines TRBV27 with TRBJ2-2; TRBD2 aligns across 8 bases. The J segment lost 6 bases and the V segment lost 6 bases, leaving 15 bases of the junction unmatched. From germline, CDR1 is MNHEY and CDR2 SMNVEV (reference sequence). The CDR3 loop spans 17 amino acids. DNA for the CDR3: TGTGCCAGCAGCTGGGTAGCGGGACTAGGGGCGGCCGGGGAGCTGTTTTTT. It yields the protein CASSWVAGLGAAGELFF.

This chain links TRBV6-1 with TRBJ2-1; D is possibly TRBD1 (6 bases). The V and J ends lost 2 bases and 4 bases respectively, with 12 bases between them. Per germline, CDR1 MNHNS and CDR2 SASEGT. The CDR3 is 15 amino acids. In DNA, the CDR3 is TGTGCCAGCAGTGAAAGCCACGGACAGTACAATGAGCAGTTCTTC. Protein: CASSESHGQYNEQFF.

The chain joins TRBV5-1 to TRBJ2-1; 7 positions match TRBD2. The V and J ends lost 0 bases and 6 bases, in that order; junction bases with no gene match: 6. The V gene's germline CDR1 is SGHRS and CDR2 YFSETQ. The CDR3 extends over 15 amino acids. CDR3 DNA sequence: TGCGCCAGCAGCTTGGCCAGCGGGGATCTCAATGAGCAGTTCTTC. It codes for CASSLASGDLNEQFF.

This clone was seen a handful of times. This rearrangement joins TRBV19 to TRBJ1-6, with 7 bases lining up with TRBD1. Germline CDR1 reads LNHDA; CDR2 reads SQIVND (reference sequence). This CDR3 contains 15 residues. Losses at the gene ends were 5 bases for V and 7 bases for J; bases not matched to a gene: 8. The CDR3 loop is CASSRQGSGNSPLHF. The CDR3 region has the DNA TGTGCCAGTAGTCGACAGGGCTCGGGCAATTCACCCCTCCACTTT.

DNA of the CDR3: TGCAGCGCCTCGCCGGGGACAGGGAAACACACCATATATTTT. Amino acid sequence: CSASPGTGKHTIYF. V and J are TRBV29-1 and TRBJ1-3, with 9 positions matching TRBD1. The CDR3 extends over 14 amino acids. J was trimmed by 8 bases and V by 7 bases; bases with no gene match: 12. CDR1 and CDR2 (germline): SQVTM, ANQGSEA.

The V call is TRBV2, the J call TRBJ1-5; D gene ambiguous. Germline loops: CDR1 SNHLY, CDR2 FYNNEI. V gave up 4 bases and J gave up 2 bases, with 6 bases separating them. The CDR3 has 13 residues. CDR3 region: CASSGTGNQPQHF. The CDR3 region has the DNA TGTGCCAGCAGTGGAACGGGCAATCAGCCCCAGCATTTT.

CDR3: CASSLDAGNTDTQYF. The CDR3, as DNA: TGTGCCAGCAGCTTGGATGCAGGGAACACAGATACGCAGTATTTT. The V gene is TRBV5-4, the J gene TRBJ2-3; D perhaps matches TRBD1 (5 bases). V lost 0 bases to trimming and J lost 2 bases, with 10 bases between them. This CDR3 spans 15 amino acids. Per germline, CDR1 SGHNT and CDR2 YYREEE (reference sequence).

This clone was counted only a few times. The chain has TRBV27 and TRBJ2-3; 10 positions agree with TRBD2. The V gene's germline CDR1 is MNHEY and CDR2 SMNVEV (reference sequence). The CDR3 has 14 residues. Trimming removed 6 bases from V and 3 bases from J; junction bases left unmatched: 3. The CDR3: CASRASGRTDTQYF. The CDR3 coding sequence is TGTGCCAGCAGAGCTAGCGGGAGAACAGATACGCAGTATTTT.

The genes are TRBV19 and TRBJ2-1; tentative D call: TRBD1 (6 bases). V gave up 0 bases and J gave up 4 bases, with 7 bases separating them. The CDR3 has 14 amino acids. In germline, CDR1 is LNHDA, CDR2 SQIVND (reference sequence). CDR3 sequence reads: CASSIEDRYNEQFF. The CDR3 DNA is TGTGCCAGTAGTATAGAGGACAGATACAATGAGCAGTTCTTC.

This sequence joins TRBV4-2 and TRBJ2-3, with D possibly being TRBD2 (5 bases). The CDR3 runs 16 residues. Germline CDR1 is LGHNA and CDR2 is YNFKEQ. The V and J ends lost 0 bases and 0 bases respectively, with 10 bases between them. CDR3 residues: CASSQEWTASTDTQYF. The DNA of the CDR3 is TGTGCCAGCAGCCAAGAATGGACTGCAAGCACAGATACGCAGTATTTT.

This clone was counted only a few times. The rearrangement links TRBV7-2 to TRBJ1-4; perhaps TRBD1 as D (6 bases). This CDR3 is built from 16 residues. Trimming shortened V by 5 bases and J by 0 bases, and 13 bases separated the two germline ends. Germline V CDR1 and CDR2: SGHTA, FQGNSA. CDR3 amino acids: CASSPRTAATNEKLFF. In DNA form, the CDR3 reads TGTGCCAGCAGCCCCCGGACAGCCGCAACTAATGAAAAACTGTTTTTT.

The chain couples TRBV2 to TRBJ2-7, with 13 bases fitting TRBD2. The germline CDR1 and CDR2 sequences are SNHLY and FYNNEI. The CDR3 is made up of 14 amino acids. V was pared by 6 bases and J by 3 bases, with 2 bases of the junction left unmatched. The DNA of the CDR3 is TGTGCCAGCAGGGGACTAGCGGGAAACTACGAGCAGTACTTC. Amino acid sequence: CASRGLAGNYEQYF.

The V and J genes are TRBV5-1 and TRBJ1-4; D gene unclear. This CDR3 region has 14 residues. The V gene's germline CDR1 is SGHRS and CDR2 YFSETQ. Trimming shortened V by 0 bases and J by 7 bases, and 10 bases separated the two germline ends. CDR3 sequence: CASSLAQQAEKLFF. The DNA for the CDR3 is TGCGCCAGCAGCTTGGCCCAGCAGGCTGAAAAACTGTTTTTT.

The chain recombines TRBV2 with TRBJ2-7; 8 bases fit TRBD2. CDR1 SNHLY and CDR2 FYNNEI come from the germline V gene. This CDR3 has 12 amino acids. Trimming at V came to 7 bases and at J to 7 bases, leaving 6 bases not matched to a gene. CDR3 sequence: CASMAGGGEQYF. The CDR3, as DNA: TGTGCCAGCATGGCGGGGGGCGGGGAGCAGTACTTC.

The chain uses TRBV21-1 and TRBJ2-3; TRBD2 was called by the table and not checked on the DNA. TRBV21-1 is recorded as a pseudogene. The CDR3 extends over 17 amino acids. The CDR3 nucleotides read TGTGCCAGCAGCACGGGACTAGCGGGAGGGCATACAGATACGCAGTATTTT. Translation gives CASSTGLAGGHTDTQYF.

V usage is TRBV28 and J usage is TRBJ1-5; 8 bases are shared with TRBD1. The CDR3 sequence is 13 residues long. From germline, CDR1 is MDHEN and CDR2 SYDVKM. V dropped 10 bases and J dropped 0; count of bases not matched to a gene: 2. CDR3 nucleotide sequence: TGTGCCACGGACAGGGATAGCAATCAGCCCCAGCATTTT. Protein product: CATDRDSNQPQHF.

The chain combines TRBV4-3 with TRBJ1-6; no clear D gene. Trimming took off 3 bases at V and 7 bases at J, with 10 bases between the two ends. The CDR3 runs 14 residues. Germline V CDR1 and CDR2: LGHNA, YSLEER. In nucleotides, the CDR3 is TGCGCCAGCAGCCAGGAAACGGGGAATTCACCCCTCCACTTT. Encoded protein: CASSQETGNSPLHF.